Following are 20 T cell receptor beta chains from one sample sequenced in a study of cytomegalovirus exposure and HLA in healthy donors. Primers: 60 Vbeta forward and 13 Jbeta reverse. Repertoires were generated with immunoSEQ multiplex PCR, while TCRdb's copy carries only in-frame clones and drops some. The table has roughly 200,000 clones, approximately 80% seen once. Sequencing input: PBMCs. These receptors came from a boy aged 10-17 years in good health and CMV-seronegative.

The DNA of the CDR3 is TGTGCCAGTAGGGAGACAGGGGGCACCGGGGAGCTGTTTTTT. Translation gives CASRETGGTGELFF. The chain joins TRBV19 to TRBJ2-2, with 9 bases fitting TRBD1. The CDR3 is 14 residues long. Germline assignment: CDR1 LNHDA and CDR2 SQIVND (reference sequence). Germline trimming cut 6 bases from V and 4 bases from J; bases unmatched to any gene: 3. Full variable domain (remainder filled in from reference TRBV19 and TRBJ2-2): DGGITQSPKYLFRKEGQNVTLSCEQNLNHDAMYWYRQDPGQGLRLIYYSQIVNDFQKGDIAEGYSVSREKKESFPLTVTSAQKNPTAFYLCASRETGGTGELFFGEGSRLTVL.

This clone was detected a few times. Other DNA variants within this sample encode the same CDR3. The V gene is TRBV5-1, the J gene TRBJ2-1, with D possibly matching TRBD2 (5 bases). The V end was cut by 1 base, the J end by 7 bases, with 6 bases between. The CDR3 is made up of 12 amino acids. Per germline, CDR1 SGHRS and CDR2 YFSETQ. The CDR3 region has the DNA TGCGCCAGCAGCTTGACTAGGAATGAGCAGTTCTTC. It codes for CASSLTRNEQFF.

V is TRBV7-3 and J is TRBJ1-1, with D maybe TRBD1 (5 bases). Deletions cut 2 bases from V and 4 bases from J, with 11 bases between. Germline CDR1 and CDR2: SGHTA and FQGTGA. CDR3 length: 14 residues. The CDR3 spells CASSLYGTGTEAFF. CDR3 coding DNA: TGTGCCAGCAGCTTATACGGAACAGGCACTGAAGCTTTCTTT.

J is TRBJ2-3 and V is TRBV5-6, with 8 bases matching TRBD2. The CDR3 consists of 19 residues. Germline V gene data show CDR1 as SGHDT and CDR2 as YYEEEE. After removal of 4 bases from V and 4 bases from J, the junction contained 20 bases not matched to a gene. CDR3 region: CASSQLRRFSGNFADTQYF. The CDR3 nucleotides are TGTGCCAGCAGCCAACTCCGCCGATTTAGCGGGAATTTTGCAGATACGCAGTATTTT.

V usage is TRBV7-9 and J usage is TRBJ2-7, with 9 bases lining up with TRBD1. Germline CDR1 reads SEHNR; CDR2 reads FQNEAQ (reference sequence). The CDR3 is made up of 15 amino acids. The J segment lost 5 bases and the V segment lost 5 bases, leaving 10 bases of the junction unmatched. CDR3 in amino acids: CASSRGQGTVDEQYF. CDR3 bases: TGTGCCAGCAGCCGTGGACAGGGGACCGTCGACGAGCAGTACTTC.

This sequence joins TRBV19 and TRBJ1-5; tentative D call: TRBD1 (6 bases). Trimming took off 4 bases at V and 0 bases at J, with 13 bases between the two ends. The CDR3 is 16 amino acids. Per germline, CDR1 LNHDA and CDR2 SQIVND (reference sequence). The CDR3 nucleotides read TGTGCCAGTAGTACGCCCTACAGGGATAGCAATCAGCCCCAGCATTTT. It is translated as CASSTPYRDSNQPQHF.

CDR3 DNA: TGTGCCTGGAGTGGGACACGGAACACCGGGGAGCTGTTTTTT. Its translation: CAWSGTRNTGELFF. The rearrangement joins TRBV30 to TRBJ2-2, with a tentative D call TRBD1 (5 bases). Trimming pared 1 base from V and 1 base from J, leaving 7 bases between. CDR1 and CDR2 (germline): GTSNPN, SVGIG (reference sequence). The CDR3 extends over 14 amino acids.

V is TRBV6-1 and J is TRBJ2-7; D unresolved. Germline assignment: CDR1 MNHNS and CDR2 SASEGT. The CDR3 spans 13 residues. The germline V and J ends were trimmed by 1 base and 6 bases, with 10 bases remaining between them. The CDR3 is CASSEVARTEQYF. The CDR3 DNA reads TGTGCCAGCAGTGAAGTGGCAAGAACCGAGCAGTACTTC.

The chain links TRBV30 to TRBJ1-4; D call uncertain. The CDR3 contains 15 residues. Germline V gene data show CDR1 as GTSNPN and CDR2 as SVGIG (reference sequence). V lost 0 bases, J lost 8 bases, and 16 bases lay in between. The CDR3 loop reads CAWSVPGTGIEKLFF. The CDR3 coding sequence is TGTGCCTGGAGTGTACCAGGCACGGGGATCGAAAAACTGTTTTTT.

This chain connects TRBV7-9 to TRBJ2-1; D not certain. The CDR3 runs 14 residues. In germline, CDR1 is SEHNR, CDR2 FQNEAQ (reference sequence). The germline V and J ends were trimmed by 5 bases and 3 bases, with 11 bases remaining between them. CDR3 sequence reads: CASSPSSGYNEQFF. The DNA for the CDR3 is TGTGCCAGCAGCCCTTCGTCGGGCTACAATGAGCAGTTCTTC.

The gene calls are TRBV7-6 and TRBJ2-5, with D unclear. The CDR3 has 14 residues. Germline V gene data show CDR1 as SGHVS and CDR2 as FNYEAQ. Trimming shortened V by 1 base and J by 2 bases, and 8 bases separated the two germline ends. The CDR3: CASSLDAGQETQYF. The CDR3 nucleotides read TGTGCCAGCAGCTTAGACGCAGGACAAGAGACCCAGTACTTC.

A remark on this clone: One end of the junction fails to match germline, which may point to a read error. V usage is TRBV7-7 and J usage is TRBJ2-7; 10 nucleotides align to TRBD2. This CDR3 is 18 amino acids long. Germline CDR1 and CDR2: SSHAT and FNYEAQ (reference sequence). The DNA for the CDR3 is TGTGCTAGCAGCTCCCAAAAGCCTAGCGGGAGCAGGGCCTACGAGCAGTACTTC. Its translation: CASSSQKPSGSRAYEQYF.

This clone was picked up one time. The V gene is TRBV6-5, the J gene TRBJ1-1; D is ambiguous. From germline, CDR1 is MNHEY and CDR2 SVGAGI. Trimming cost V 8 bases and J 6 bases, with 19 bases left between them. The CDR3 has 14 residues. The CDR3 region is CASSFTSYGAEAFF. CDR3 DNA: TGTGCCAGCTCATTCACGTCGTACGGGGCTGAAGCTTTCTTT.

The rearrangement joins TRBV9 to TRBJ2-7; D might be TRBD2 (6 bases). CDR3 length equals 14 residues. V shed 0 bases and J shed 2 bases, with 9 bases lying between them. Germline CDR1 reads SGDLS; CDR2 reads YYNGEE. CDR3 amino acids: CASSVEGGTYEQYF. The CDR3 DNA follows: TGTGCCAGCAGCGTAGAAGGAGGGACCTACGAGCAGTACTTC.

This chain uses TRBV28 with TRBJ1-6, with 7 bases aligning to TRBD1. The CDR3 runs 16 residues. In germline, CDR1 is MDHEN, CDR2 SYDVKM. V lost 6 bases and J lost 1; bases outside the gene matches: 6. CDR3 loop: CASSPPDRSYNSPLHF. The CDR3 DNA is TGTGCCAGCAGCCCACCGGACAGGTCCTATAATTCACCCCTCCACTTT.

This rearrangement joins TRBV9 to TRBJ1-2, with D possibly TRBD1 on 6 matching bases. The CDR3 covers 14 residues. CDR1 is SGDLS, CDR2 YYNGEE, per germline. V lost 4 bases, J lost 6 bases, and 16 bases lay in between. The CDR3, as DNA: TGTGCCAGCAGCCCACAAACAGGGCCGAATGGCTACACCTTC. Protein sequence: CASSPQTGPNGYTF.

The chain carries TRBV7-9 and TRBJ2-7, with D perhaps matching TRBD2 (6 bases). Germline CDR1 SEHNR, CDR2 FQNEAQ (reference sequence). This CDR3 is 13 amino acids long. Trimming removed 9 bases at V and 2 bases at J, with 14 bases between. In DNA form, the CDR3 reads TGTGCCAGTCGAGCGGGTGGGACCTACGAGCAGTACTTC. Its translation: CASRAGGTYEQYF.

This clone occurred a few times. The chain carries TRBV4-3 and TRBJ1-1; TRBD1 might be the D (6 bases). The CDR3 is 13 amino acids. Germline values: CDR1 LGHNA, CDR2 YSLEER. With 1 base removed from V and 10 bases from J, the gap between germline ends came to 13 bases. The CDR3: CASSQVRGSGAFF. As DNA, the CDR3 is TGCGCCAGCAGCCAAGTTAGGGGGTCAGGAGCTTTCTTT.

The chain is built from TRBV2 and TRBJ1-2; weak D call: TRBD1 (5 bases). Germline CDR1 is SNHLY and CDR2 is FYNNEI. This CDR3 comprises 13 residues. V shed 6 bases and J shed 12 bases, with 20 bases lying between them. The chain's CDR3 is CASSPGTSSVNTF. CDR3 DNA: TGTGCCAGCAGCCCCGGGACTTCCTCGGTGAACACCTTC.

The CDR3 nucleotides read TGTGCCAGCAGCCAATCTACTCGCGACCAAGAGACCCAGTACTTC. Encoded protein: CASSQSTRDQETQYF. The V and J genes are TRBV9 and TRBJ2-5; D remains ambiguous. This CDR3 comprises 15 residues. The V and J ends lost 4 bases and 0 bases respectively, with 13 bases between them. Per germline, CDR1 SGDLS and CDR2 YYNGEE.